What follows are 5 T cell receptor beta chains derived from one specimen sequenced in a study of blood T cell repertoires in COVID-19. Repertoires were generated with immunoSEQ multiplex PCR, while TCRdb's copy carries only in-frame clones and drops some. The data contain 60,000 or so clones, about 83% of them seen just once; the ten biggest clones take up around 25%. What was sequenced was peripheral blood. These receptors all stem from a human donor in a cohort sampled during active COVID-19.

This clone turned up a few times. The CDR3 loop reads CASSQWGPNYQPQHF. As DNA, the CDR3 is TGCGCCAGCAGCCAATGGGGGCCCAACTATCAGCCCCAGCATTTT. This chain joins TRBV4-1 and TRBJ1-5; D perhaps matches TRBD1 (6 bases). Germline loops: CDR1 MGHRA, CDR2 YSYEKL. This CDR3 is built from 15 residues. V was shortened by 2 bases and J by 5 bases, with 13 bases between the two germline ends.

The V call is TRBV7-2, the J call TRBJ1-5, with D maybe TRBD1 (5 bases). The germline CDR1 and CDR2 sequences are SGHTA and FQGNSA. The CDR3 consists of 16 residues. Deletions cut 5 bases from V and 6 bases from J, with 20 bases between. CDR3 DNA sequence: TGTGCCAGCAGCGTTGTCGGGACGGAGGGTGGTCAGCCCCAGCATTTT. Protein sequence: CASSVVGTEGGQPQHF.

J is TRBJ1-1 and V is TRBV27, with a possible D match to TRBD1 (5 bases). Germline CDR1 MNHEY, CDR2 SMNVEV (reference sequence). The CDR3 runs 14 residues. V dropped 6 bases and J dropped 6 bases, with 17 bases sitting between them. CDR3 DNA sequence: TGTGCCAGCAGGGGGGAGGGCCGGGAGGCTGAAGCTTTCTTT. Protein sequence: CASRGEGREAEAFF.

The V and J genes are TRBV4-3 and TRBJ2-7; the match to TRBD2 covers 7 bases. Germline lookup yields CDR1 LGHNA and CDR2 YSLEER. J was trimmed by 6 bases and V by 1 base; bases with no gene match: 3. This CDR3 is built from 13 residues. CDR3 sequence reads: CASSQGTSREQYF. The CDR3 DNA sequence: TGCGCCAGCAGCCAAGGGACTAGTCGCGAGCAGTACTTC.

V gene TRBV7-3 combines with J gene TRBJ2-1; the D gene is possibly TRBD1 (7 bases). Trimming cost V 4 bases and J 7 bases, with 17 bases left between them. The CDR3 length is 15 residues. Per germline, CDR1 SGHTA and CDR2 FQGTGA. The CDR3 nucleotides read TGTGCCAGCAGCTCCGGGGGTGGCAGGGGGAATGAGCAGTTCTTC. Translation gives CASSSGGGRGNEQFF.